The 27 T cell receptor beta chains given below trace back to one sample, sequenced in a study of cytomegalovirus exposure and HLA in healthy donors. 60 Vbeta and 13 Jbeta primers were used in PCR. The assay was immunoSEQ multiplex PCR, and TCRdb's table has in-frame clones only and misses some. The data show about 160,000 clones, around 72% seen once. Sequencing was performed on PBMCs. The receptors here all came from a man aged 40-55 years in good health and CMV-seropositive.

V usage is TRBV7-9 and J usage is TRBJ2-3; tentative D call: TRBD2 (7 bases). CDR1 SEHNR and CDR2 FQNEAQ come from the germline V gene (reference sequence). V lost 2 bases to trimming and J lost 4 bases, with 13 bases between them. This CDR3 comprises 15 residues. The CDR3 is CASSLRGGAPDTQYF. CDR3 DNA: TGTGCCAGCAGCTTACGAGGGGGGGCCCCAGATACGCAGTATTTT.

This chain links TRBV19 with TRBJ1-2; 9 bases line up with TRBD1. J was trimmed by 7 bases and V by 6 bases; bases with no gene match: 15. This CDR3 region has 16 residues. In germline, CDR1 is LNHDA, CDR2 SQIVND (reference sequence). This CDR3 reads CASRLRTGALSTGYTF. In nucleotides, the CDR3 is TGTGCCAGTAGACTCAGGACAGGGGCGCTATCTACTGGCTACACCTTC.

The J gene is TRBJ1-6, the V gene TRBV7-9, with D possibly TRBD1 on 6 matching bases. V was clipped by 5 bases and J by 6 bases, with 14 bases between them. The CDR3 is made up of 15 amino acids. In germline, CDR1 is SEHNR, CDR2 FQNEAQ (reference sequence). The CDR3 bases are TGTGCCAGCAGCCCAGGGGCCGGCGGTAATTCACCCCTCCACTTT. This codes for CASSPGAGGNSPLHF.

This clone was seen just once. DNA of the CDR3: TGCGCCAGCAGCTTGGACGGGGGGCCCTGGAATGAGCAGTTCTTC. This sequence encodes CASSLDGGPWNEQFF. The chain couples TRBV5-1 to TRBJ2-1, with a possible D match to TRBD2 (7 bases). CDR3 length: 15 amino acids. The V end lost 0 bases, the J end lost 7 bases, and 14 bases lay between the germline ends. From germline, CDR1 is SGHRS and CDR2 YFSETQ.

This clone has a single count. The genes are TRBV10-2 and TRBJ1-1; 7 bases agree with TRBD1. CDR1 WSHSY and CDR2 SAAADI come from the germline V gene. The CDR3 totals 14 residues. J was trimmed by 1 base and V by 7 bases; bases with no gene match: 6. CDR3: CASTPTGWNTEAFF. The CDR3 DNA reads as TGCGCCAGCACCCCGACAGGGTGGAACACTGAAGCTTTCTTT.

V is TRBV10-3 and J is TRBJ2-3, with 12 bases matching TRBD2. J was trimmed by 5 bases and V by 4 bases; bases with no gene match: 7. The CDR3 has 16 residues. The V gene's germline CDR1 is ENHRY and CDR2 SYGVKD. As DNA, the CDR3 is TGTGCCATCAGTGGATCTAGCGGGGGGGCGGAAGATACGCAGTATTTT. Encoded protein: CAISGSSGGAEDTQYF.

The chain combines TRBV7-9 with TRBJ1-1; 7 bases line up with TRBD1. The junction had 3 bases not matched to a gene; V was cut back by 0 bases and J by 2 bases. CDR1 and CDR2 from the germline V gene are SEHNR and FQNEAQ (reference sequence). The CDR3 is 15 residues long. This CDR3 is CASSLAIGGNTEAFF. In DNA form, the CDR3 reads TGTGCCAGCAGCTTAGCAATAGGGGGCAACACTGAAGCTTTCTTT.

The V gene is TRBV2, the J gene TRBJ2-2; D might be TRBD1 (5 bases). Trimming took 3 bases from V and 4 from J, leaving 12 bases between them. The CDR3 sequence is 15 residues long. Germline CDR1 SNHLY, CDR2 FYNNEI. The CDR3 here is CASSEWTPGTGELFF. The CDR3 DNA follows: TGTGCCAGCAGTGAGTGGACACCGGGCACCGGGGAGCTGTTTTTT.

This clone was recorded a few times. The chain recombines TRBV2 with TRBJ2-5, with 7 nucleotides matching TRBD2. Germline lookup yields CDR1 SNHLY and CDR2 FYNNEI. Trimming cost V 4 bases and J 1 base; bases outside gene matches: 6. The CDR3 is 15 amino acids. Here the CDR3 DNA reads TGTGCCAGCAGTGTGGGGGGGGACCGCCAAGAGACCCAGTACTTC. It yields the protein CASSVGGDRQETQYF. Complete variable domain (other parts from reference TRBV2 and TRBJ2-5): EPEVTQTPSHQVTQMGQEVILRCVPISNHLYFYWYRQILGQKVEFLVSFYNNEISEKSEIFDDQFSVERPDGSNFTLKIRSTKLEDSAMYFCASSVGGDRQETQYFGPGTRLLVL.

In DNA, the CDR3 is TGTGCCAGCAGCTCCCGCGTGTCGGGGAATAGCGAGCAGTACTTC. Its translation: CASSSRVSGNSEQYF. The chain uses TRBV11-2 and TRBJ2-7, with a weak D call TRBD2 (5 bases). This CDR3 spans 15 amino acids. V was trimmed by 4 bases and J by 6 bases, leaving 19 bases between them. The germline V gene has CDR1 SGHAT and CDR2 FQNNGV.

The CDR3: CASSAGTGFDEQYF. Written as DNA, the CDR3 is TGTGCCAGCAGCGCCGGGACAGGGTTCGACGAGCAGTACTTC. The V call is TRBV7-9, the J call TRBJ2-7; 9 nucleotides align to TRBD1. There are 14 residues in the CDR3. Germline assignment: CDR1 SEHNR and CDR2 FQNEAQ (reference sequence). V lost 5 bases and J lost 5; bases outside the gene matches: 7.

In DNA, the CDR3 is TGCGCCAGCAGCTCGGGGGGCAAAGACACCATATATTTT. Its translation is CASSSGGKDTIYF. The chain links TRBV5-1 to TRBJ1-3; D is perhaps TRBD1 (6 bases). Deletions cut 3 bases from V and 8 bases from J, with 12 bases between. CDR3 size: 13 residues. Germline values: CDR1 SGHRS, CDR2 YFSETQ.

The chain couples TRBV5-4 to TRBJ1-2; perhaps TRBD1 as D (6 bases). This CDR3 is built from 15 residues. In germline, CDR1 is SGHNT, CDR2 YYREEE (reference sequence). The germline V and J ends were trimmed by 3 bases and 0 bases, with 12 bases remaining between them. This CDR3 is CASSSTQGTNYGYTF. CDR3 coding DNA: TGTGCCAGCAGCTCTACACAGGGTACTAACTATGGCTACACCTTC. Complete variable domain (other parts from reference TRBV5-4 and TRBJ1-2): ETGVTQSPTHLIKTRGQQVTLRCSSQSGHNTVSWYQQALGQGPQFIFQYYREEENGRGNFPPRFSGLQFPNYSSELNVNALELDDSALYLCASSSTQGTNYGYTFGSGTRLTVV.

The count of this clone is one. The chain carries TRBV7-9 and TRBJ1-3; 7 nucleotides agree with TRBD1. V was clipped by 6 bases and J by 0 bases; unmatched bases: 2. CDR1 and CDR2 from the germline V gene are SEHNR and FQNEAQ (reference sequence). The CDR3 has 14 amino acids. The CDR3 sequence: CASRRTGSGNTIYF. In DNA, the CDR3 is TGTGCCAGCAGGCGGACAGGCTCTGGAAACACCATATATTTT.

The V and J genes are TRBV10-3 and TRBJ2-2; maybe TRBD1 (6 bases). The CDR3 totals 16 residues. Trimming pared 0 bases from V and 11 bases from J, leaving 19 bases between. Germline V gives CDR1 ENHRY, CDR2 SYGVKD. The CDR3 loop is CAISESMVAGDRELFF. In DNA form, the CDR3 reads TGTGCCATCAGTGAGTCGATGGTGGCAGGGGACCGAGAGCTGTTTTTT.

The chain's CDR3 is CASSPDRGAFF. For the CDR3, the DNA is TGTGCCAGCAGCCCGGACCGAGGGGCTTTCTTT. This chain connects TRBV11-2 to TRBJ1-1; D unclear. CDR1 and CDR2 (germline): SGHAT, FQNNGV. The CDR3 runs to 11 residues. Trimming stripped 5 bases from V and 11 bases from J, with 12 bases between.

The gene calls are TRBV5-1 and TRBJ2-4; 9 bases map to TRBD1. V was pared by 3 bases and J by 0 bases, with 4 bases of the junction left unmatched. CDR1 is SGHRS and CDR2 is YFSETQ in the germline V gene. This CDR3 contains 16 residues. The CDR3 coding sequence is TGCGCCAGCAGCTCTGGACAGGGGTCAGCCAAAAACATTCAGTACTTC. Its protein is CASSSGQGSAKNIQYF.

This rearrangement joins TRBV5-4 to TRBJ1-2; tentative D call: TRBD1 (6 bases). V lost 6 bases, J lost 1 base, and 10 bases lay in between. This CDR3 is built from 13 residues. Germline CDR1 SGHNT, CDR2 YYREEE (reference sequence). CDR3 sequence (DNA): TGTGCCAGCACCCTGGACAGTAACTATGGCTACACCTTC. It specifies CASTLDSNYGYTF.

V gene TRBV7-2 combines with J gene TRBJ1-4; D is undetermined. V lost 1 base to trimming and J lost 6 bases, with 6 bases between them. The germline gives CDR1 SGHTA, CDR2 FQGNSA. The CDR3 totals 13 residues. CDR3 sequence (DNA): TGTGCCAGCAGCTTAGACGGAGATGAAAAACTGTTTTTT. Translation: CASSLDGDEKLFF.

CDR3 nucleotides: TGTGCCAGCAGCCGTATAGGGGTTTATGAAAAACTGTTTTTT. Protein sequence: CASSRIGVYEKLFF. V and J are TRBV5-6 and TRBJ1-4; D may be TRBD1 (5 bases). Trimming shortened V by 4 bases and J by 6 bases, and 13 bases separated the two germline ends. This CDR3 contains 14 residues. Germline V gene data show CDR1 as SGHDT and CDR2 as YYEEEE.

The chain couples TRBV19 to TRBJ1-5; the D gene is possibly TRBD1 (5 bases). Germline-derived CDR1 and CDR2 are LNHDA and SQIVND (reference sequence). The CDR3 consists of 15 residues. V was shortened by 7 bases and J by 3 bases, with 16 bases between the two germline ends. Written as DNA, the CDR3 is TGTGCCAGTACCCAGGGCAGGGTAAACAATCAGCCCCAGCATTTT. Amino acid sequence: CASTQGRVNNQPQHF.

J is TRBJ2-7 and V is TRBV7-9, with 9 bases identical to TRBD1. The CDR3 length is 13 residues. The trim removed 3 bases at V and 10 bases at J, leaving 7 bases unmatched. Looked up from germline, CDR1 is SEHNR and CDR2 is FQNEAQ (reference sequence). The CDR3: CASSFGTGNGQYF. Here the CDR3 DNA reads TGTGCCAGCAGCTTCGGGACAGGGAATGGACAGTACTTC.

The J gene is TRBJ1-2, the V gene TRBV5-1, with 8 bases that match TRBD1. Germline V gene lookup returns CDR1 SGHRS and CDR2 YFSETQ. J lost 4 bases, V lost 2 bases, and 4 bases had no gene match. The CDR3 spans 14 residues. The chain's CDR3 is CASSFSDRAYGYTF. In DNA, the CDR3 is TGCGCCAGCAGCTTTTCGGACAGGGCCTATGGCTACACCTTC.

The V call is TRBV7-2, the J call TRBJ1-1, with D hard to call. The germline CDR1 and CDR2 sequences are SGHTA and FQGNSA. V was cut by 3 bases and J by 1 base, with 9 bases left in between. This CDR3 comprises 14 residues. The chain's CDR3 is CASSLSRRNTEAFF. The DNA of the CDR3 is TGTGCCAGCAGCTTGTCGAGGAGGAACACTGAAGCTTTCTTT. Based on the CDR3 plus reference TRBV7-2 and TRBJ1-1, the full variable domain is GAGVSQSPSNKVTEKGKDVELRCDPISGHTALYWYRQSLGQGLEFLIYFQGNSAPDKSGLPSDRFSAERTGGSVSTLTIQRTQQEDSAVYLCASSLSRRNTEAFFGQGTRLTVV.

The chain couples TRBV5-4 to TRBJ2-6; D might be TRBD2 (6 bases). V lost 2 bases, J lost 0 bases, and 15 bases lay in between. The germline V gene encodes CDR1 SGHNT and CDR2 YYREEE (reference sequence). This CDR3 comprises 18 residues. The CDR3 sequence: CASSFWDSLSSGANVLTF. CDR3 nucleotide sequence: TGTGCCAGCAGCTTTTGGGACTCCTTAAGCTCTGGGGCCAACGTCCTGACTTTC.

This chain connects TRBV7-3 to TRBJ2-7; D is unresolved. Per germline, CDR1 SGHTA and CDR2 FQGTGA. The CDR3 is 15 amino acids. V gave up 3 bases and J gave up 3 bases, with 15 bases separating them. The CDR3 here is CASSLVRVNFYEQYF. DNA for the CDR3: TGTGCCAGCAGCTTGGTCCGGGTGAACTTCTACGAGCAGTACTTC.

The rearrangement uses TRBV5-4 and TRBJ2-7, with TRBD1 identical over 11 bases. The CDR3 has 13 residues. Trimming cost V 3 bases and J 5 bases; bases outside gene matches: 1. CDR1 and CDR2 from the germline V gene are SGHNT and YYREEE (reference sequence). CDR3 sequence reads: CASSWTGGDEQYF. As DNA, the CDR3 is TGTGCCAGCAGCTGGACAGGGGGCGACGAGCAGTACTTC.